This T cell receptor beta chain was captured in a study of shared clonotypes between healthy human individuals (dated by TCRdb to 2018 to 2020). For the wider study: The cohort included three men and a couple of women between 18 and 49 years of age. For each donor, CD4 naive and CD4 memory were each given three plates, CD8 naive was given two plates, and CD8 memory was given one plate. Libraries were prepared and TCR repertoires were sequenced by different laboratories using diverse techniques, in order to increase sequencing depth and limit assay-specific biases. To estimate repertoire size and how much clonotypes are shared between individuals, the study performed deep sequencing of blood TCR repertoires from five healthy adults. Between about 0.85 and 9.5 billion PBMCs per donor were obtained by leukapheresis. Broader findings and caveats from the paper: Pairwise subsampling led to the expectation that sequencing depth would affect the degree of clonotype sharing among donors. Rarefaction of sorted-subset datasets indicated incomplete sequencing despite the large sequencing depth. Estimated clonotype richness was generally larger for naive than for memory subsets. Across four donors, roughly 5.1% of naive CD4, roughly 3.5% of naive CD8, around 2.5% of memory CD4, and about 0.4% of memory CD8 clonotypes were shared. Because the study included a small number of donors, the genetic and exposure-history diversity represented was limited. Sampling was restricted to blood, and TCR repertoires in tissues likely differ from the TCR repertoires found in blood. Higher generation probabilities were observed for clonotypes shared by all four sorted-subset donors than for non-shared clonotypes.

Healthy HIV-negative adults with no recently reported acute infections or vaccinations were included as donors. Only Caucasian adults living in Nashville, Tennessee, USA were represented among the donors. CD8 memory samples combined magnetically selected CD45RO+ cells with CCR7-negative CD45RA+ effector memory (TemRA) cells. Blood was obtained by leukapheresis, after which PBMCs were separated by Ficoll-Histopaque density gradient centrifugation and cryopreserved in liquid nitrogen vapor phase. Purity and quantity of every magnetically sorted T cell population were checked by analytical flow cytometry. Genomic DNA was isolated from each sorted fraction and quantified by UV absorbance on a Nanodrop 2000c. TCR CDR3 regions were amplified from genomic DNA by multiplex PCR using the deep immunoSEQ assay. For each cell subset, the extracted genomic DNA was distributed evenly across all wells of several immunoSEQ 96-well plates, and each plate served as one replicate. For sorted subsets, 200 to 250 ng of genomic DNA, equivalent to some 30,000 T cell genomes, went into each replicate PCR. Purified libraries were measured with a Qubit 3.0 fluorometer, size-checked on a Bioanalyzer 2100, and measured again with the KAPA Library Quantification kit. Each immunoSEQ 96-well plate was sequenced on its own single-read 150-cycle Illumina NextSeq 550 flow cell. The study's processing was this. Because the immunoSEQ output held only junctional sequences and lacked quality scores, the filtering could not match the filtering applied to full-length reads. To assign V/J genes and CDR3, sequences were annotated against IMGT germline references using PyIR, a Python wrapper for IgBLAST v1.9. Reads were removed for weak V/J assignments (E-value above 1e-6), missing CDR3, stop codons, out-of-frame junctions, or ambiguous translated residues. A V3J clonotype was defined by an identical inferred V gene, J gene, and CDR3 amino acid sequence. The percentage overlap between two repertoires was calculated by dividing the number of shared unique clonotypes by the size of the smaller repertoire. Richness of each repertoire was evaluated using RTK rarefaction, the Chao1 estimator, and Recon v2.1 estimates of unobserved clonotypes. Generation probabilities for all TCRbeta clonotypes obtained by the gDNA method from a handful of donors were computed using OLGA. TCRdb stores this immuneACCESS table with in-frame sequences only. Part of the clones is absent; in the studies checked, under half of the shortfall reflects unresolved V genes, and no reason is known for the rest. That table is the source of V, J and clone size, and D and trimming were worked out from the DNA. For this sample there are about 92,000 clones; approximately 70% appear just once. 50% of the sample lies in the top ten.

V is clipped by 4 bases and J by 5 bases, and the sequence between their germline boundaries is 18 bases long. Counted from cysteine to phenylalanine, this CDR3 has 15 amino acids. Only the CDR3 portion is preserved as DNA: 45 bases, with reading frame beginning at the first base. CDR1 and CDR2, per the germline V gene, are SGHRS and YFSETQ. This clone came up once. Its antigen is still unknown. No base quality information exists; no much larger clone differs at one position. The receptor was isolated from a man younger than 40 in good health. This chain joins TRBV5-1 to TRBJ2-5; TRBD1 is possibly the D segment (6 matching bases). The sequenced sample was memory CD8+ T cells sorted from blood. This specimen's cell subset or site label, interpreted: CD45RO+ cells pooled with CCR7-negative TemRA cells. The DNA sequence is given as TGCGCCAGCAGCCGCCTGACAGGCATGGGGGAGACCCAGTACTTC. The encoded protein is CASSRLTGMGETQYF. With the rest looked up from the reference TRBV5-1 and TRBJ2-5 genes rather than sequenced, the full variable domain is KAGVTQTPRYLIKTRGQQVTLSCSPISGHRSVSWYQQTPGQGLQFLFEYFSETQRNKGNFPGRFSGRQFSNSRSEMNVSTLELGDSALYLCASSRLTGMGETQYFGPGTRLLVL.